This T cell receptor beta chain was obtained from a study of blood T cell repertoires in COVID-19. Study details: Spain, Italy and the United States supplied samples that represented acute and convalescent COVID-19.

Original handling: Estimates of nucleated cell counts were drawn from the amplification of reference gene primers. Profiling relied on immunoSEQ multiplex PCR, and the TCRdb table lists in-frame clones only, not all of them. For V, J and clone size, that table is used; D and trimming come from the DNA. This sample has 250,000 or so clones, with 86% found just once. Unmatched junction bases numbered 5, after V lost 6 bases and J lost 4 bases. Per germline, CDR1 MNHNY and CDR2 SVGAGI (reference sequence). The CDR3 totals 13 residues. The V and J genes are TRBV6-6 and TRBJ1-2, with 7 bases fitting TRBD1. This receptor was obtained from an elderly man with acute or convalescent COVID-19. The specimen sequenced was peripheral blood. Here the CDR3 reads CASRRQGGYGYTF. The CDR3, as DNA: TGTGCCAGCAGGCGACAGGGCGGCTATGGCTACACCTTC.